This record concerns one T cell receptor beta chain sequence. Its antigen is unknown. The sample comes from a study of post-analysis software for immune sequencing data. Study results and limitations: A significant reduction in normalized Chao1 diversity was observed in multiple sclerosis patients versus controls.

Built from TCR beta cDNA, the libraries had unique molecular identifiers in them. Out of 1 to 10 million T cells, a few hundred thousand cDNA molecules were generated. A single record per CDR3 protein comes from TCRdb applying MiXCR to the PCR reads. The table has around 400,000 distinct CDR3 sequences, approximately 38% seen once. The origin of this receptor is a girl aged 5-17 years with multiple sclerosis. Sequenced material: blood.

CDR3 amino acids: CASYGLYYGYTF. The DNA of the CDR3 is TGTGCCAGCTATGGGTTATATTATGGCTACACCTTC. V usage is TRBV6-5 and J usage is TRBJ1-2; no clear D. Per germline, CDR1 MNHEY and CDR2 SVGAGI. The ends were cut back, 8 bases at V and 5 bases at J, with 12 bases in the middle. This CDR3 has 12 amino acids.